This T cell receptor beta chain came from a study of post-analysis software for immune sequencing data. Study-level background: The cohort encompassed relapsing-remitting, secondary progressive and progressive-relapsing multiple sclerosis disease courses. Whole-study findings and limits: With TRBV5-6, TRBV5-1 and TRBV20-1 included, several TRBV segments were more frequent in patients than in controls. With F measure, samples from one preparation batch clustered together strongly. Controls showed significantly higher normalized Chao1 diversity than did multiple sclerosis patients.

The CDR3 covers 13 residues. Germline CDR1 is DFQATT and CDR2 is SNEGSKA (reference sequence). Sequencing libraries made from TCR beta cDNA carried unique molecular identifiers. TCRdb passed the PCR reads through MiXCR, listing each CDR3 protein once. The sample has some 890,000 distinct CDR3 sequences, under 70% seen once. This clonotype was counted between two and nine times. The target antigen is unknown. The chain joins TRBV20-1 to TRBJ2-7, with a weak D call TRBD2 (5 bases). Matching the DNA end better, TRBJ2-5 makes the J call doubtful. Sequencing was performed on blood. The TCR comes from a girl aged 5-17 years with multiple sclerosis. This CDR3 reads CSARFPGQETQYF. In DNA form, the CDR3 reads TGCAGTGCTAGATTCCCGGGGCAAGAGACCCAGTACTTC.